This is a list of T cell receptor beta chains from one sample in a study of control samples from healthy donors and cancer patients. Sequenced by immunoSEQ multiplex PCR; TCRdb stores in-frame clones only, minus some. The sample includes 110,000 to 150,000 clones, about 89% of them seen just once. The sequenced sample consisted of blood. Receptors originate from a young man in good health. Both conserved end residues are part of each CDR3. The order of the fields is clone size, J gene, D gene, V gene, CDR3 protein, CDR3 DNA. A D gene is named only where the DNA matches it firmly. Size tells how often a clone was seen (once, few, many) or the class of an expanded clone, and some rows leave it out.

once | TRBJ2-5 | TRBD1 | TRBV11-2 | CASSPLRGRGETQYF | TGTGCCAGCAGCCCATTGAGAGGCAGGGGGGAGACCCAGTACTTC
. | TRBJ1-5 | . | TRBV25-1 | CASSGMGQPQHF | TGTGCCAGCAGCGGGATGGGTCAGCCCCAGCATTTT
. | TRBJ1-2 | . | TRBV14 | CASSQELGAPYYGYTF | TGTGCCAGCAGCCAAGAGCTGGGTGCCCCCTACTATGGCTACACCTTC
. | TRBJ2-3 | . | TRBV4-1 | CASSPYRGARTDTQYF | TGCGCCAGCAGCCCATACCGGGGGGCCCGCACAGATACGCAGTATTTT
few | TRBJ2-7 | TRBD1 | TRBV2 | CASSDPGQTYEQYF | TGTGCCAGCAGTGATCCGGGACAGACCTACGAGCAGTACTTC
. | TRBJ1-5 | . | TRBV4-1 | CASSQEKGTPNQPQHF | TGCGCCAGCAGCCAAGAGAAGGGGACTCCCAATCAGCCCCAGCATTTT
. | TRBJ2-5 | . | TRBV6-5 | CASRGPVLGETQYF | TGTGCCAGCAGAGGCCCGGTCCTAGGGGAGACCCAGTACTTC
. | TRBJ2-7 | . | TRBV3-1/TRBV3-2 | CASSQGVREQYF | TGTGCCAGCAGCCAAGGGGTCCGCGAGCAGTACTTC
once | TRBJ1-1 | . | TRBV7-2 | CASSLGENTEAFF | TGTGCCAGCAGCTTAGGGGAGAACACTGAAGCTTTCTTT
. | TRBJ2-3 | . | TRBV12-3/TRBV12-4 | CASSLADTQYF | TGTGCCAGCAGTTTGGCAGATACGCAGTATTTT
. | TRBJ1-2 | . | TRBV28 | CASTKTSSYTF | TGTGCCAGCACCAAAACCTCTTCCTACACCTTC
. | TRBJ1-5 | . | TRBV6-5 | CASSQRRGFQPQHF | TGTGCCAGCAGCCAACGAAGGGGGTTTCAGCCCCAGCATTTT
. | TRBJ2-3 | . | TRBV4-1 | CASSQGTMVTQYF | TGCGCCAGCAGCCAGGGGACAATGGTTACGCAGTATTTT
. | TRBJ2-2 | . | TRBV14 | CASSVRGNTGELFF | TGTGCCAGCAGCGTGAGGGGCAACACCGGGGAGCTGTTTTTT
few | TRBJ1-5 | . | TRBV5-6 | CASSLNRDQPQHF | TGTGCCAGCAGCTTGAACAGAGATCAGCCCCAGCATTTT
. | TRBJ2-7 | . | TRBV29-1 | CSVDDSSTYEQYF | TGCAGCGTTGATGACAGCTCAACCTACGAGCAGTACTTC
. | TRBJ2-1 | TRBD1 | TRBV3-1/TRBV3-2 | CASSPRDRMYNEQFF | TGTGCCAGCAGCCCCCGGGACAGAATGTACAATGAGCAGTTCTTC
. | TRBJ2-7 | . | TRBV28 | CASSLEMGEGPYEQYF | TGTGCCAGCAGTTTAGAGATGGGAGAGGGGCCGTACGAGCAGTACTTC
. | TRBJ2-5 | TRBD2 | TRBV7-9 | CASSLGGSEETQYF | TGTGCCAGCAGCTTAGGCGGGAGCGAAGAGACCCAGTACTTC
. | TRBJ2-7 | . | TRBV11-2 | CASSAAASSYEQYF | TGTGCCAGCAGCGCTGCTGCTAGCTCCTACGAGCAGTACTTC
once | TRBJ2-7 | . | TRBV7-2 | CASSWTAAGEQYF | TGTGCCAGCAGCTGGACGGCCGCCGGCGAGCAGTACTTC
once | TRBJ2-1 | TRBD2 | TRBV13 | CASSSYLAGGYEQFF | TGTGCCAGCAGCTCATATCTAGCGGGGGGCTATGAGCAGTTCTTC
. | TRBJ1-1 | . | TRBV18 | CASTPPRRGEDNTEAFF | TGTGCCAGCACCCCCCCCCGGAGGGGGGAGGATAACACTGAAGCTTTCTTT
. | TRBJ1-2 | . | TRBV30 | CAWSVRVPDGGYTF | TGTGCCTGGAGTGTACGGGTCCCGGACGGAGGCTACACCTTC
. | TRBJ2-7 | TRBD2 | TRBV2 | CASSENVARERLPKQYF | TGTGCCAGCAGTGAAAACGTCGCGCGGGAGAGGCTACCAAAGCAGTACTTC
. | TRBJ2-3 | TRBD2 | TRBV2 | CASSGTLLAGGSTDTQYF | TGTGCCAGCAGTGGGACGCTCCTAGCGGGGGGGAGCACAGATACGCAGTATTTT
. | TRBJ2-5 | TRBD2 | TRBV3-1/TRBV3-2 | CASSQAFGLAGGLPETQYF | TGTGCCAGCAGCCAAGCCTTCGGGCTAGCGGGGGGGCTCCCAGAGACCCAGTACTTC
. | TRBJ1-2 | TRBD1 | TRBV6-5 | CASSYSKSGGGYGYTF | TGTGCCAGCAGTTACTCGAAGTCAGGGGGAGGGTATGGCTACACCTTC
. | TRBJ1-2 | TRBD1 | TRBV3-1/TRBV3-2 | CASSRQGDYGYTF | TGTGCCAGCAGCCGACAGGGAGACTATGGCTACACCTTC
. | TRBJ2-3 | . | TRBV5-1 | CASSWGTGESTDTQYF | TGCGCCAGCAGCTGGGGAACGGGGGAGAGCACAGATACGCAGTATTTT
. | TRBJ2-5 | TRBD2 | TRBV19 | CASCMTSGGAETQYF | TGTGCCAGTTGCATGACTAGCGGGGGGGCTGAGACCCAGTACTTC
once | TRBJ1-3 | . | TRBV5-1 | CASSSPPGNTIYF | TGCGCCAGCAGCTCACCCCCCGGAAACACCATATATTTT
. | TRBJ1-6 | . | TRBV5-1 | CASSLADFNNSPLHF | TGCGCCAGCAGCTTGGCGGATTTCAATAATTCACCCCTCCACTTT
. | TRBJ1-5 | . | TRBV5-1 | CASSLGGDQPQHF | TGCGCCAGCAGTTTGGGTGGGGATCAGCCCCAGCATTTT
. | TRBJ1-4 | . | TRBV6-1 | CASSESSRGSATNEKLFF | TGTGCCAGCAGTGAATCGAGTAGGGGCTCGGCAACTAATGAAAAACTGTTTTTT
. | TRBJ2-7 | . | TRBV27 | CASGGLYEQYF | TGTGCCAGCGGAGGCCTCTACGAGCAGTACTTC
few | TRBJ2-7 | TRBD1 | TRBV5-4 | CASSVDGTGGGYEQYF | TGTGCCAGCAGCGTAGACGGGACAGGCGGTGGTTACGAGCAGTACTTC
. | TRBJ1-4 | . | TRBV2 | CASRRDSTNEKLFF | TGTGCCAGCAGGAGGGACTCAACTAATGAAAAACTGTTTTTT
. | TRBJ1-1 | . | TRBV19 | CASTSGQTSDEAFF | TGTGCCAGTACCTCGGGCCAAACCTCCGATGAAGCTTTCTTT
. | TRBJ1-1 | . | TRBV2 | CASSPVGVYTEAFF | TGTGCCAGCAGCCCCGTGGGGGTGTACACTGAAGCTTTCTTT
. | TRBJ1-5 | . | TRBV7-8 | CASSKTAYSNQPQHF | TGTGCCAGCAGCAAGACTGCGTATAGCAATCAGCCCCAGCATTTT
. | TRBJ1-1 | . | TRBV14 | CASRGKEGYTEAFF | TGTGCCAGCAGGGGAAAAGAAGGTTACACTGAAGCTTTCTTT
. | TRBJ2-7 | TRBD2 | TRBV18 | CASSRSGGPSYEQYF | TGTGCCAGCTCACGCTCGGGGGGGCCCTCCTACGAGCAGTACTTC
. | TRBJ2-2 | . | TRBV7-2 | CASSFGSHGAGELFF | TGTGCCAGCAGCTTCGGTAGCCACGGCGCCGGGGAGCTGTTTTTT
once | TRBJ1-3 | . | TRBV27 | CASSASLPVYSGNTIYF | TGTGCCAGCAGTGCCTCTTTACCGGTATACTCTGGAAACACCATATATTTT
. | TRBJ1-1 | TRBD1 | TRBV29-1 | CSVARTGGNTEAFF | TGCAGCGTTGCAAGGACAGGGGGGAACACTGAAGCTTTCTTT
. | TRBJ1-5 | . | TRBV30 | CAWSGGGNQPQHF | TGTGCCTGGAGCGGGGGCGGCAATCAGCCCCAGCATTTT
. | TRBJ1-2 | TRBD1 | TRBV29-1 | CSVEVGPPGGSNYGYTF | TGCAGCGTTGAGGTGGGACCCCCAGGGGGAAGTAACTATGGCTACACCTTC